A selection of T cell receptor beta chains follows, all from one sample in a study of human T cells and chemical hapten exposure. TCRdb ran MiXCR on the RACE reads and lists one entry per CDR3 protein. The sample comprises 80,000 to 95,000 distinct CDR3 sequences, approximately 10% of which are singletons, and around 2.2% rests with the top ten. The source was whole blood, collected in connection with sensitization to the hapten diphenylcyclopropenone (DPC). The receptors derive from a man aged 40-49 years with alopecia areata. Some clones in this sample may be carry-over from other donors' samples. Both conserved end residues are part of each CDR3. A D gene is named only where the DNA matches it firmly. Expanded clones are given a class, and other clones once, few, many or no size at all.

>15|TRBJ2-1|TRBV6-1|few|TRBD2
TGTGCCAGCACCCCCAGGGAGCGGGGCCGGGATGAGCAGTTCTTC
CASTPRERGRDEQFF
>12|TRBJ1-3|TRBV12-3/TRBV12-4|few|.
TGTGCCAGCAGTGCAGGGGCGAACACCATATATTTT
CASSAGANTIYF
>14|TRBJ2-5|TRBV2|few|.
TGTGCCAGCAGGAAGGGACCGTCGCAAGAGACCCAGTACTTC
CASRKGPSQETQYF
>14|TRBJ2-3|TRBV2|few|.
TGTGCCAGCAGTAATAGTCAGGGTGCAGATACGCAGTATTTT
CASSNSQGADTQYF
>13|TRBJ1-5|TRBV2|.|TRBD1
TGTGCCTCACACCGGGACAGGGATCAGCCCCAGCATTTT
CASHRDRDQPQHF
>15|TRBJ1-2|TRBV5-1|.|TRBD1
TGCGCCAGCAGCTTGGAACTCCGGACAGGGGACGGCTACACCTTC
CASSLELRTGDGYTF
>18|TRBJ2-1|TRBV11-2|few|TRBD2
TGTGCCAGCAGCTTCGTAAACAGGGCCGGGGGGGCGGGCAATGAGCAGTTCTTC
CASSFVNRAGGAGNEQFF
>17|TRBJ2-2|TRBV24-1|.|TRBD1
TGTGCCACCAGTGATATTACAGGGGGCCCTGGTACCGGGGAGCTGTTTTTT
CATSDITGGPGTGELFF
>13|TRBJ1-4|TRBV20-1|many|.
TGCAGTGCTAGAGTGGTTCTGAATGAAAAACTGTTTTTT
CSARVVLNEKLFF
>13|TRBJ1-5|TRBV7-9|many|.
TGTGCCAGCAGCTCCGGGCTCTCCCAGCCCCAGCATTTT
CASSSGLSQPQHF
>14|TRBJ1-6|TRBV30|.|TRBD1
TGTGCCTGGAGCGAACAGGGGGCTAATTCACCCCTCCACTTT
CAWSEQGANSPLHF
>17|TRBJ2-6|TRBV7-9|.|.
TGTGCCAGCAGCTTTCTCTTCGATCACTCTGGGGCCAACGTCCTGACTTTC
CASSFLFDHSGANVLTF
>13|TRBJ2-7|TRBV6-5|.|.
TGTGCCAGTATTTCTTGGGGGACCTACGAGCAGTACTTC
CASISWGTYEQYF
>15|TRBJ1-1|TRBV29-1|many|.
TGCAGCGTTGAACTCCGGACAGATCTGAACACTGAAGCTTTCTTT
CSVELRTDLNTEAFF
>14|TRBJ2-7|TRBV6-2/TRBV6-3|.|TRBD2
TGTGCCAGCAACGTAGCGGGAGCCGCCTACGAGCAGTACTTC
CASNVAGAAYEQYF
>15|TRBJ2-6|TRBV20-1|few|.
TGCAGTGCTAGAGACAGGTCCTCTGGGGCCAACGTCCTGACTTTC
CSARDRSSGANVLTF
>13|TRBJ2-3|TRBV7-2|.|.
TGTGCCAGCAGCGATCAGGGGGGAGATACGCAGTATTTT
CASSDQGGDTQYF
>17|TRBJ2-1|TRBV4-3|.|TRBD2
TGCGCCAGCAGCCAAGACGCGGGGGGGCGCATAGGCAATGAGCAGTTCTTC
CASSQDAGGRIGNEQFF
>14|TRBJ1-5|TRBV6-1|few|TRBD1
TGTGCCGTAGTACAGGGGGCTGGCAATCAGCCCCAGCATTTT
CAVVQGAGNQPQHF
>11|TRBJ1-2|TRBV12-3/TRBV12-4|.|.
TGTGCCAGCAGGACGGACTATGGCTACACCTTC
CASRTDYGYTF
>14|TRBJ1-1|TRBV18|many|TRBD1
TGTGCCAGCTCCCCGGGACAGATGAACACTGAAGCTTTCTTT
CASSPGQMNTEAFF
>11|TRBJ1-1|TRBV10-3|few|.
TGTGCCATCAGTGAGACTTATGAAGCTTTCTTT
CAISETYEAFF
>13|TRBJ2-3|TRBV19|.|.
TGTGCCACCAAGATCCGAGAGGGGGATACGCAGTATTTT
CATKIREGDTQYF
>16|TRBJ2-5|TRBV28|.|TRBD2
TGTGCCAGCAGTTCGGGGACTAGCGGGGGCAAACGGACCCAGTACTTC
CASSSGTSGGKRTQYF
>13|TRBJ2-4|TRBV4-3|.|.
TGCGCCAGCAGCCCCGGGACTCGAGACATTCAGTACTTC
CASSPGTRDIQYF
>12|TRBJ2-1|TRBV12-3/TRBV12-4|.|.
TGTGCCAGCAGCCTGGACGGCAATGAGCAGTTCTTC
CASSLDGNEQFF
>13|TRBJ1-1|TRBV29-1|.|.
TGCAGCGTTGAGGGGCTACAGAACACTGAAGCTTTCTTT
CSVEGLQNTEAFF
>16|TRBJ2-5|TRBV11-2|few|TRBD2
TGTGCCAGCAGCCGCTCGGGACTAGCGGGTGGAGAGACCCAGTACTTC
CASSRSGLAGGETQYF
>14|TRBJ2-1|TRBV7-3|few|TRBD2
TGTGCCAGCAGCCATCCGACTAGCAGTAGTGAGCAGTTCTTC
CASSHPTSSSEQFF
>15|TRBJ2-5|TRBV11-2|few|.
TGTGCCAGCAGCCTCCCCGGGACTCAGGGGGAGACCCAGTACTTC
CASSLPGTQGETQYF
>16|TRBJ2-6|TRBV19|few|TRBD1
TGTGCCAGTAGTAGGGACAGCGTCTCTGGGGCCAACGTCCTGACTTTC
CASSRDSVSGANVLTF
>16|TRBJ2-3|TRBV9|many|.
TGTGCCAGCAGCGTAGGTTCCCGGGACAGCACAGATACGCAGTATTTT
CASSVGSRDSTDTQYF
>15|TRBJ2-1|TRBV27|few|TRBD2
TGTGCCAGCAGCTATACTAGCGGGAGTAACAATGAGCAGTTCTTC
CASSYTSGSNNEQFF